These 14 T cell receptor beta chains came from one sample sequenced in a study of blood T cell repertoires in COVID-19. Sequencing used immunoSEQ multiplex PCR; TCRdb keeps in-frame clones, though not all of them. This table holds 310,000 or so clones, about 85% found once. Sequenced sample: peripheral blood. The receptors derive from a woman aged 50 to 65 who had recovered from COVID-19.

J is TRBJ2-5 and V is TRBV18; 7 bases are a match to TRBD1. The CDR3 sequence is 15 residues long. After removal of 0 bases from V and 2 bases from J, the junction contained 3 bases not matched to a gene. Germline CDR1 KGHSH, CDR2 LQKENI. CDR3 protein: CASSPPGTVQETQYF. CDR3 DNA: TGTGCCAGCTCACCACCGGGGACAGTACAAGAGACCCAGTACTTC.

The chain is built from TRBV18 and TRBJ1-6; 8 nucleotides align to TRBD1. This CDR3 is 16 amino acids long. V lost 2 bases to trimming and J lost 7 bases; unmatched junction nucleotides: 7. CDR1 and CDR2 (germline): KGHSH, LQKENI. CDR3 in amino acids: CASSPLPGQANSPLHF. The CDR3 DNA is TGTGCCAGCTCACCATTACCGGGACAGGCGAATTCACCCCTCCACTTT.

The chain employs TRBV5-6 and TRBJ1-5; TRBD1 agrees at 9 bases. V dropped 3 bases and J dropped 6; count of bases not matched to a gene: 7. CDR3 size: 15 residues. Germline V gene sequence: CDR1 SGHDT, CDR2 YYEEEE. DNA of the CDR3: TGTGCCAGCAGCTACAACAGGGGGCTAACTCAGCCCCAGCATTTT. Encoded protein: CASSYNRGLTQPQHF.

The chain is built from TRBV11-1 and TRBJ2-5; TRBD1 might be the D (5 bases). V lost 5 bases and J 2 bases, leaving 12 bases between the germline ends. The CDR3 loop spans 14 amino acids. Germline values: CDR1 SGHAT, CDR2 FQDESV (reference sequence). The CDR3 DNA is TGTGCCAGCAGCCCGACAGAGACACAAGAGACCCAGTACTTC. Protein sequence: CASSPTETQETQYF.

The V and J genes are TRBV13 and TRBJ1-2; the D gene is possibly TRBD1 (6 bases). The CDR3 totals 14 residues. V gave up 4 bases and J gave up 5 bases, with 14 bases separating them. In germline, CDR1 is PRHDT, CDR2 FYEKMQ (reference sequence). The CDR3 bases are TGTGCCAGCAGCTCCCCCGGGACAAATTATGGCTACACCTTC. Protein product: CASSSPGTNYGYTF.

The chain couples TRBV15 to TRBJ2-7; TRBD2 matches 11 bases. The CDR3 length is 15 residues. The ends lost 4 bases at V and 3 bases at J; junction bases unmatched: 5. Per germline, CDR1 LNHNV and CDR2 YYDKDF (reference sequence). CDR3 sequence reads: CATSMRLAGLYEQYF. CDR3 in DNA: TGTGCCACCAGCATGCGACTAGCGGGGCTCTACGAGCAGTACTTC.

This clone has a single count. The V and J genes are TRBV30 and TRBJ1-2; unclear D gene. The CDR3 has 12 residues. The V gene lost 3 bases and the J gene lost 4 bases, with 9 bases spanning the gap. Germline assignment: CDR1 GTSNPN and CDR2 SVGIG (reference sequence). The chain's CDR3 is CAWRDGGYGYTF. CDR3 in DNA: TGTGCCTGGAGGGACGGAGGCTATGGCTACACCTTC.

About this clone: A read error may account for a junction end that differs from germline. This chain connects TRBV2 to TRBJ2-3; maybe TRBD2 (6 bases). CDR3 length: 12 amino acids. Germline values: CDR1 SNHLY, CDR2 FYNNEI. CDR3 DNA sequence: TGTGCCAGCAGACACATAGCGGAGCTCCCATTTTTT. It specifies CASRHIAELPFF. Looking up the rest from reference TRBV2 and TRBJ2-3 gives the full variable domain: EPEVTQTPSHQVTQMGQEVILRCVPISNHLYFYWYRQILGQKVEFLVSFYNNEISEKSEIFDDQFSVERPDGSNFTLKIRSTKLEDSAMYFCASRHIAELPFFGPGTRLTVL.

The rearrangement joins TRBV6-4 to TRBJ1-1, with D perhaps TRBD1 (5 bases). The germline CDR1 and CDR2 sequences are MRHNA and SNTAGT. The V and J ends lost 6 bases and 1 base respectively, with 12 bases between them. This CDR3 has 14 residues. The CDR3 nucleotides are TGTGCCAGCAGGGAGTCAGGGTCGAACACTGAAGCTTTCTTT. It yields the protein CASRESGSNTEAFF.

The chain joins TRBV7-2 to TRBJ2-7; TRBD2 agrees at 10 bases. Germline CDR1 and CDR2: SGHTA and FQGNSA. The CDR3 loop spans 15 amino acids. The V segment lost 4 bases and the J segment 0 bases; nucleotides outside the gene matches: 3. In DNA form, the CDR3 reads TGTGCCAGCAGCTCTAGCGGGGGCCTCTCCTACGAGCAGTACTTC. It yields the protein CASSSSGGLSYEQYF.

The chain has TRBV2 and TRBJ1-1; tentative D call: TRBD1 (6 bases). Germline lookup yields CDR1 SNHLY and CDR2 FYNNEI. The CDR3 spans 12 residues. The germline V and J ends were trimmed by 5 bases and 7 bases, with 11 bases remaining between them. The DNA for the CDR3 is TGTGCCAGCAGTATTACAGGGATTGAAGCTTTCTTT. Translation: CASSITGIEAFF.

The chain employs TRBV5-1 and TRBJ1-2, with TRBD1 matching over 7 bases. J lost 5 bases, V lost 0 bases, and 4 bases had no gene match. The CDR3 has 14 residues. CDR1 is SGHRS, CDR2 YFSETQ, per germline. CDR3 nucleotides: TGCGCCAGCAGCTTGGAGGGGGCTGGTTATGGCTACACCTTC. Translating gives CASSLEGAGYGYTF. The variable domain in full, with the rest retrieved from reference TRBV5-1 and TRBJ1-2, is KAGVTQTPRYLIKTRGQQVTLSCSPISGHRSVSWYQQTPGQGLQFLFEYFSETQRNKGNFPGRFSGRQFSNSRSEMNVSTLELGDSALYLCASSLEGAGYGYTFGSGTRLTVV.

The chain employs TRBV6-6 and TRBJ2-1; the match to TRBD2 covers 11 bases. This CDR3 comprises 16 residues. Germline values: CDR1 MNHNY, CDR2 SVGAGI (reference sequence). Trimming at V came to 2 bases and at J to 2 bases, leaving 2 bases not matched to a gene. This chain's CDR3 is CASSYVGLAAYNEQFF. The DNA of the CDR3 is TGTGCCAGCAGTTACGTGGGACTAGCGGCCTACAATGAGCAGTTCTTC.

This clone was recorded once. The V and J genes are TRBV5-1 and TRBJ2-3, with D uncertain. With 1 base removed from V and 2 bases from J, the gap between germline ends came to 5 bases. This CDR3 contains 13 residues. Per the germline V gene, CDR1 is SGHRS and CDR2 is YFSETQ. DNA of the CDR3: TGCGCCAGCAGCTTGCTCTTCACAGATACGCAGTATTTT. Translation: CASSLLFTDTQYF.